This T cell receptor (beta chain) was documented in a study of shared clonotypes between healthy human individuals. This clone was observed a handful of times. Its antigen is as yet unknown. Here immunoSEQ multiplex PCR was the method, and the copy in TCRdb shows in-frame clones only, minus some. The sample records a few hundred thousand clones, approximately 65% being singletons. Overall study results and limits: Donor scarcity curtailed the genetic and exposure-history diversity represented herein.

The sequencing sample was made of memory CD4+ T cells sorted from blood. Documented subset: CD45RA-negative fraction. The TCR sequence derives from a man younger than 45 in good health.

The CDR3 reads CAISDRTAKDTDTQYF. The CDR3 nucleotides are TGTGCCATCAGTGATAGGACGGCCAAAGACACAGATACGCAGTATTTT. The chain recombines TRBV10-3 with TRBJ2-3; the D is unclear. The CDR3 runs to 16 residues. Trimming removed 3 bases at V and 2 bases at J, with 15 bases between. Germline V gives CDR1 ENHRY, CDR2 SYGVKD.